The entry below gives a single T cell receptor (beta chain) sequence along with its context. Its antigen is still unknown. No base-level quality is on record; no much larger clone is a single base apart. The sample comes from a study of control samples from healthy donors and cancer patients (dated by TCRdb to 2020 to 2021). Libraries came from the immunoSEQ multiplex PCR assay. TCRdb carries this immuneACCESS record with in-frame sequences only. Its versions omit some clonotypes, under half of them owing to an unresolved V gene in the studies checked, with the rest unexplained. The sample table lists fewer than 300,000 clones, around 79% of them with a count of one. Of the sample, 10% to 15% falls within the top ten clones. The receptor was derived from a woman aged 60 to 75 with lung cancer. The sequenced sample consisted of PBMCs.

The CDR3 corresponds to CASSLTARYNEQFF. The nucleotide sequence reads TGTGCCAGCAGTTTAACCGCTAGGTACAATGAGCAGTTCTTC. Recombination connected TRBV27 to TRBJ2-1; the D gene is unclear. CDR1 and CDR2 were assigned from the germline V gene (reference sequence) as MNHEY and SMNVEV. The CDR3 covers 14 residues, taking in both the cysteine and the phenylalanine. Of the read, only the CDR3 DNA is kept; its 42 bases are in frame from base 1. V is shortened by 2 bases, J by 4 bases, and the region joining them spans 9 bases.